This TCR beta chain was captured in a study of blood T cell repertoires in COVID-19. For the study at large: Samples came from the United States, Italy and Spain, spanning acute and convalescent COVID-19. T cells, B-cell-depleted T cells, or PBMCs provided the cDNA or gDNA that served as material.

Trimming stripped 5 bases from V and 11 bases from J, with 18 bases between. CDR3 length equals 13 residues. As processed by the authors: Scientists estimated how many nucleated cells there were by amplifying reference gene primers. The assay was immunoSEQ multiplex PCR, and TCRdb's table has in-frame clones only and misses some. D and trimming come from the DNA, and the V and J calls and clone size come from that table. The data show approximately 270,000 clones, 75% to 90% seen once. The J gene is TRBJ1-1, the V gene TRBV12-3 or TRBV12-4; D may be TRBD1 (6 bases). The sample consisted of peripheral blood. The source is a man younger than 40 with acute or convalescent COVID-19. DNA for the CDR3: TGTGCCAGCAGTCTGGGACAACTCACCCCGGCTTTCTTT. Its translation is CASSLGQLTPAFF.